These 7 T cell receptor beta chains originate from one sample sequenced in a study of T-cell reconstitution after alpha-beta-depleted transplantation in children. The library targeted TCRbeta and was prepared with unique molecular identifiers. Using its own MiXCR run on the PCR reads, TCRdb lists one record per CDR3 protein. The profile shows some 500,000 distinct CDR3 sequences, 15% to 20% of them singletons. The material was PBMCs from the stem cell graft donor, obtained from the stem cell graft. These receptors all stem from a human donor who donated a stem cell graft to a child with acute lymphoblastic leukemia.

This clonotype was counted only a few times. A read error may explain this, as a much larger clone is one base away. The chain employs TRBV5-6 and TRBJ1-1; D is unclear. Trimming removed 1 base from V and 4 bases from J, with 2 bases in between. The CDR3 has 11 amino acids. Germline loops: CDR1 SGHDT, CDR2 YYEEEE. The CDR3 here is CASSLFTEAFF. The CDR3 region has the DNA TGTGCCAGCAGCTTGTTCACTGAAGCTTTCTTT.

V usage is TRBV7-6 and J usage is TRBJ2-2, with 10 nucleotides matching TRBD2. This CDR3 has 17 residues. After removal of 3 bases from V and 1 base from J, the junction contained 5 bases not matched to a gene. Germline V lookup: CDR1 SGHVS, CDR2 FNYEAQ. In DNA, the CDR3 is TGTGCCAGCAGCTTGGGCCCTAGCGGGGGGAACACCGGGGAGCTGTTTTTT. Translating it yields CASSLGPSGGNTGELFF.

Here the CDR3 DNA reads TGCGCCAGCAGCTTATCCCGGGACTACCAAGAGACCCAGTACTTC. Its protein product is CASSLSRDYQETQYF. This chain connects TRBV5-1 to TRBJ2-5, with D tentatively TRBD2 (6 bases). Germline V lookup: CDR1 SGHRS, CDR2 YFSETQ. Trimming cost V 2 bases and J 0 bases, with 11 bases left between them. CDR3 length: 15 amino acids. Full variable domain (remainder filled in from reference TRBV5-1 and TRBJ2-5): KAGVTQTPRYLIKTRGQQVTLSCSPISGHRSVSWYQQTPGQGLQFLFEYFSETQRNKGNFPGRFSGRQFSNSRSEMNVSTLELGDSALYLCASSLSRDYQETQYFGPGTRLLVL.

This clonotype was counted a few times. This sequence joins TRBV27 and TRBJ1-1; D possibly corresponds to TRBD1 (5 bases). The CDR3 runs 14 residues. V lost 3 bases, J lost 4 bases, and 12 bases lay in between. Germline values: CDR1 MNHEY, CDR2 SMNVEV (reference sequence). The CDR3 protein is CASSLNERGTEAFF. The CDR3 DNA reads TGTGCCAGCAGTTTGAACGAAAGGGGCACTGAAGCTTTCTTT.

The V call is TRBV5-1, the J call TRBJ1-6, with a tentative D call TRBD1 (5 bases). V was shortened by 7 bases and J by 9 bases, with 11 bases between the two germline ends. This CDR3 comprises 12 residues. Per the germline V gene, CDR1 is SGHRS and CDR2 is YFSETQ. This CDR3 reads CASRFGGSPLHF. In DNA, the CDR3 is TGCGCCAGCCGTTTTGGGGGTTCACCCCTCCACTTT.

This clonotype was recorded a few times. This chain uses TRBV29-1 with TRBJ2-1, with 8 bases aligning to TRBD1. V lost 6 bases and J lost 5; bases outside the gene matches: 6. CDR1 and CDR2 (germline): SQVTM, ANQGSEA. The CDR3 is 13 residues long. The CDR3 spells CSVETGAHNEQFF. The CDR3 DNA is TGCAGCGTGGAGACAGGGGCGCACAATGAGCAGTTCTTC.

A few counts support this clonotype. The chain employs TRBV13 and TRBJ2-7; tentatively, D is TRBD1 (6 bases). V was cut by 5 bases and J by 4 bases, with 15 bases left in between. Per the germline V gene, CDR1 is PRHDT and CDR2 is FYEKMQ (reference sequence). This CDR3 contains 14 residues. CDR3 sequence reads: CASSPELGQYEQYF. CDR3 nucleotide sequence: TGTGCCAGCAGCCCGGAACTAGGACAGTACGAGCAGTACTTC.